What follows are 14 T cell receptor beta chains derived from one specimen sequenced in a study of HIV-infected patients and healthy controls. Antiretroviral therapy had run roughly three months, about 14 weeks, before follow-up blood collection. No cell fractionation was done, so the repertoire covers all unsorted peripheral blood T cells. Approximately 510 ng RNA was reverse transcribed with alpha and beta constant-region primers. Using multiplexing indices, alpha and beta chain libraries were generated apart by chain-specific third strand synthesis. TCRdb passed the 5' RACE reads through MiXCR, listing each CDR3 protein once. The table shows about 7,200 distinct CDR3 sequences, with over 9.5% occurring only once. The sample consisted of blood, taken during antiretroviral therapy. The receptors were sampled from an adult with HIV infection.

This clonotype has ten or more counts. The chain has TRBV12-3 or TRBV12-4 and TRBJ2-3; D gene uncertain. This CDR3 is 12 amino acids long. V lost 2 bases and J 6 bases, leaving 6 bases between the germline ends. The CDR3 sequence: CASSLIVDTQYF. The CDR3, as DNA: TGTGCCAGCAGTTTAATCGTCGATACGCAGTATTTT.

A remark on this clonotype: One junction end disagrees with the germline gene, perhaps due to a read error. V usage is TRBV10-2 and J usage is TRBJ2-2; 9 bases are a match to TRBD2. The CDR3 extends over 16 amino acids. The germline CDR1 and CDR2 sequences are WSHSY and SAAADI. DNA of the CDR3: TGCGCAAGCAGTGAGTCGCGGGGGGGCCGCACCGGGGAGCTGTTTTTT. Translated, it gives CASSESRGGRTGELFF.

By proportion, this clonotype is medium-sized. The chain has TRBV7-2 and TRBJ1-4; D is possibly TRBD1 (5 bases). CDR3 length: 15 amino acids. The germline CDR1 and CDR2 sequences are SGHTA and FQGNSA. Trimming left V 1 base short and J 5 bases short, with 11 bases between. The CDR3 sequence is CASSLVGGRNEKLFF. In nucleotides, the CDR3 is TGTGCCAGCAGCTTAGTCGGGGGAAGAAATGAAAAACTGTTTTTT.

By sample share, this clonotype is medium-sized. The rearrangement uses TRBV21-1 and TRBJ2-2; the D segment call TRBD1 is taken from the table without a DNA check. TRBV21-1 constitutes a pseudogene. This CDR3 has 15 amino acids. CDR3 loop: CASSPLQGGTGELFF. As DNA, the CDR3 is TGTGCCAGCAGCCCCCTTCAGGGCGGCACCGGGGAGCTGTTTTTT.

This clonotype is medium-sized (0.01 to 0.1%). The V gene is TRBV28, the J gene TRBJ2-2, with a possible D match to TRBD2 (7 bases). Germline V gene sequence: CDR1 MDHEN, CDR2 SYDVKM. This CDR3 region has 15 residues. Trimming cost V 6 bases and J 6 bases, with 17 bases left between them. The DNA of the CDR3 is TGTGCCAGCAGCCCCCGGGGGGCAAGAGCCGGGGAGCTGTTTTTT. Protein: CASSPRGARAGELFF.

This clonotype was detected ten times or more. The rearrangement uses TRBV3-1 and TRBJ2-3, with 11 bases aligning to TRBD2. V shed 4 bases, J shed 4 bases, and the junction held 7 bases outside the gene matches. The CDR3 extends over 16 amino acids. The germline gives CDR1 LGHDT, CDR2 YNNKEL (reference sequence). The CDR3 bases are TGTGCCAGCAGCCGCCAAGCACTAGCGGGGGCAGATACGCAGTATTTT. Protein product: CASSRQALAGADTQYF.

The chain joins TRBV20-1 to TRBJ2-3; 7 positions agree with TRBD1. The V segment lost 0 bases and the J segment 1 base; nucleotides outside the gene matches: 4. The germline V gene encodes CDR1 DFQATT and CDR2 SNEGSKA (reference sequence). The CDR3 extends over 15 amino acids. CDR3 protein: CSARDFTGGTDTQYF. Written as DNA, the CDR3 is TGCAGTGCTAGAGATTTCACAGGGGGCACAGATACGCAGTATTTT.

At least ten counts were recorded for this clonotype. The chain couples TRBV5-1 to TRBJ2-5; no clear D gene. The CDR3 is made up of 17 amino acids. Trimming took off 0 bases at V and 1 base at J, with 16 bases between the two ends. Germline CDR1 is SGHRS and CDR2 is YFSETQ. The CDR3 loop reads CASSLAAGALLQETQYF. CDR3 bases: TGCGCCAGCAGCTTGGCGGCAGGAGCCCTACTCCAAGAGACCCAGTACTTC. The full variable domain, with the rest looked up from reference TRBV5-1 and TRBJ2-5, is KAGVTQTPRYLIKTRGQQVTLSCSPISGHRSVSWYQQTPGQGLQFLFEYFSETQRNKGNFPGRFSGRQFSNSRSEMNVSTLELGDSALYLCASSLAAGALLQETQYFGPGTRLLVL.

In its sample, this clonotype was seen many times. The chain has TRBV18 and TRBJ1-3, with D possibly being TRBD1 (5 bases). Germline lookup yields CDR1 KGHSH and CDR2 LQKENI. The CDR3 runs to 16 residues. V lost 3 bases and J lost 0, with 12 bases in between. CDR3 loop: CASSPPRASSGNTIYF. CDR3 bases: TGTGCCAGCTCACCTCCCAGGGCGAGCTCTGGAAACACCATATATTTT. Full variable domain (missing parts from reference TRBV18 and TRBJ1-3): NAGVMQNPRHLVRRRGQEARLRCSPMKGHSHVYWYRQLPEEGLKFMVYLQKENIIDESGMPKERFSAEFPKEGPSILRIQQVVRGDSAAYFCASSPPRASSGNTIYFGEGSWLTVV.

This clonotype is medium-sized by share. V is TRBV7-2 and J is TRBJ2-5, with D unresolved. The germline V and J ends were trimmed by 6 bases and 0 bases, with 5 bases remaining between them. Germline V CDR1 and CDR2: SGHTA, FQGNSA. This CDR3 region has 12 residues. The CDR3 is CASSSYQETQYF. CDR3 sequence (DNA): TGTGCCAGCAGTTCGTACCAAGAGACCCAGTACTTC.

This clonotype was counted only a few times. The chain couples TRBV7-6 to TRBJ2-1, with 12 bases lining up with TRBD2. J lost 2 bases, V lost 1 base, and 3 bases had no gene match. Germline V CDR1 and CDR2: SGHVS, FNYEAQ. This CDR3 has 17 amino acids. The CDR3 sequence is CASSLDGLAGTYNEQFF. CDR3 sequence (DNA): TGTGCCAGCAGCTTAGACGGACTAGCGGGAACCTACAATGAGCAGTTCTTC.

In its sample, this clonotype was seen a few times. The chain has TRBV3-1 and TRBJ2-5; TRBD1 is a possible D gene (7 bases). Trimming pared 1 base from V and 4 bases from J, leaving 13 bases between. There are 15 residues in the CDR3. The germline CDR1 and CDR2 sequences are LGHDT and YNNKEL (reference sequence). The CDR3 reads CASSQAPGGPETQYF. The DNA of the CDR3 is TGTGCCAGCAGCCAAGCCCCAGGGGGGCCAGAGACCCAGTACTTC.

This clonotype is termed medium-sized (0.01 to 0.1%). The gene calls are TRBV7-9 and TRBJ2-3; perhaps TRBD2 as D (6 bases). Per the germline V gene, CDR1 is SEHNR and CDR2 is FQNEAQ (reference sequence). With 5 bases removed from V and 2 bases from J, the gap between germline ends came to 14 bases. The CDR3 has 15 amino acids. CDR3 DNA sequence: TGTGCCAGCAGCGTAAGCGGGCTCAACACAGATACGCAGTATTTT. Amino acid sequence: CASSVSGLNTDTQYF.

Only a few counts were recorded for this clonotype. J is TRBJ2-5 and V is TRBV7-7, with 7 positions matching TRBD1. CDR1 and CDR2 (germline): SSHAT, FNYEAQ (reference sequence). CDR3 length: 14 residues. After removal of 0 bases from V and 5 bases from J, the junction contained 3 bases not matched to a gene. The CDR3 DNA is TGTGCCAGCAGCTTAGCAGGGGGCGCCGAGACCCAGTACTTC. Translating it yields CASSLAGGAETQYF.